This record covers a single T cell receptor beta chain. This CDR3 comprises 18 residues. This sample is drawn from a study of blood T cell repertoires in COVID-19. Across the study: Whether acute or convalescent, the COVID-19 samples came from the United States, Italy and Spain. Sample material is recorded as cDNA or gDNA derived from T cells, B-cell-depleted T cells, or PBMCs.

As handled by the study authors: The assay estimated nucleated cells by amplifying reference gene primers. The method was immunoSEQ multiplex PCR; TCRdb's version includes in-frame clones alone and lacks a portion of them. D and trimming come from the DNA, and the V and J calls and clone size come from that table. The sample holds hundreds of thousands of clones; around 90% are singletons and the top ten take 9.4%. V usage is TRBV21-1 and J usage is TRBJ1-6; the D call in the table, TRBD1, was not verified against the DNA. TRBV21-1 is recorded as a pseudogene. The receptor's source is a man aged 18 to 35 with active or convalescent COVID-19. Sequencing input: peripheral blood. CDR3 nucleotide sequence: TGTGCCAGCAGCACCCACAGGGGGCGGCCCTCCTATAATTCACCCCTCCACTTT. Protein sequence: CASSTHRGRPSYNSPLHF.